The 20 T cell receptor beta chains listed next were all sequenced from one sample in a study of blood T cells in healthy people across ages. The use of a sample-barcoded 5' primer and a J-beta primer mix characterized a second PCR of roughly 6 to 11 cycles. Using its own MiXCR run on the 5' RACE reads, TCRdb lists one record per CDR3 protein. The sample has over 1,500,000 distinct CDR3 sequences; about 39% are singletons. Material: blood. These TCRs come from a human donor in good health.

This clonotype was found once. V gene TRBV6-2 or TRBV6-3 combines with J gene TRBJ2-7; TRBD2 agrees at 8 bases. Germline V gene lookup returns CDR1 MNHEY and CDR2 SVGEGT. This CDR3 has 17 residues. V lost 6 bases to trimming and J lost 1 base; unmatched junction nucleotides: 14. CDR3 region: CASSRPAWVAGSYEQYF. Here the CDR3 DNA reads TGTGCCAGCAGCAGACCCGCGTGGGTAGCGGGGTCCTACGAGCAGTACTTC.

This clonotype was observed a few times. The chain has TRBV7-9 and TRBJ2-2, with 12 bases that match TRBD2. The CDR3 loop spans 16 amino acids. The V and J ends lost 3 bases and 6 bases, in that order; junction bases with no gene match: 5. CDR1 is SEHNR and CDR2 is FQNEAQ in the germline V gene (reference sequence). CDR3 amino acids: CASSFTSGGTSGELFF. CDR3 DNA sequence: TGTGCCAGCAGCTTCACTAGCGGGGGGACATCCGGGGAGCTGTTTTTT.

This clonotype was recorded at least ten times. The rearrangement uses TRBV5-1 and TRBJ1-5; D call uncertain. The germline V gene has CDR1 SGHRS and CDR2 YFSETQ. V was shortened by 5 bases and J by 0 bases, with 12 bases between the two germline ends. There are 15 residues in the CDR3. DNA of the CDR3: TGCGCCAGCAGTCCTGGTGGAAGTAGCAATCAGCCCCAGCATTTT. Translating it yields CASSPGGSSNQPQHF. The variable domain in full, with the rest retrieved from reference TRBV5-1 and TRBJ1-5, is KAGVTQTPRYLIKTRGQQVTLSCSPISGHRSVSWYQQTPGQGLQFLFEYFSETQRNKGNFPGRFSGRQFSNSRSEMNVSTLELGDSALYLCASSPGGSSNQPQHFGDGTRLSIL.

This clonotype was detected many times. This sequence joins TRBV7-2 and TRBJ2-1; 11 nucleotides match TRBD2. Trimming cost V 5 bases and J 6 bases; bases outside gene matches: 9. Per germline, CDR1 SGHTA and CDR2 FQGNSA. The CDR3 totals 16 residues. The CDR3: CASSPQTSGGTNEQFF. As DNA, the CDR3 is TGTGCCAGCAGCCCGCAAACTAGCGGGGGTACCAATGAGCAGTTCTTC.

V usage is TRBV7-3 and J usage is TRBJ2-1, with 10 bases matching TRBD2. The CDR3 has 16 residues. Germline V gives CDR1 SGHTA, CDR2 FQGTGA. J lost 2 bases, V lost 5 bases, and 6 bases had no gene match. In DNA, the CDR3 is TGTGCCAGCAGCACTCTAGCGGGGGCCGCCTACAATGAGCAGTTCTTC. Protein sequence: CASSTLAGAAYNEQFF.

This chain uses TRBV7-9 with TRBJ1-2; D uncertain. CDR3 size: 8 residues. Germline V CDR1 and CDR2: SEHNR, FQNEAQ (reference sequence). V shed 5 bases and J shed 12 bases, with 4 bases lying between them. DNA of the CDR3: TGTGCCAGCAGCCGAAACACCTTC. Protein: CASSRNTF.

This chain uses TRBV7-3 with TRBJ1-4, with D possibly being TRBD1 (5 bases). V shed 2 bases and J shed 10 bases, with 20 bases lying between them. The CDR3 is 16 residues long. From germline, CDR1 is SGHTA and CDR2 FQGTGA. CDR3 nucleotide sequence: TGTGCCAGCAGCTTACGGGACGGGTTTCCGGGAGGAAAACTGTTTTTT. It specifies CASSLRDGFPGGKLFF.

The rearrangement uses TRBV14 and TRBJ1-1; no reliable D call. The CDR3 is made up of 16 amino acids. V lost 0 bases, J lost 4 bases, and 15 bases lay in between. Per the germline V gene, CDR1 is SGHDN and CDR2 is FVKESK. In DNA, the CDR3 is TGTGCCAGCAGCCAAGAGCAGGATTTCCCCTCCACTGAAGCTTTCTTT. As protein: CASSQEQDFPSTEAFF. Based on the CDR3 plus reference TRBV14 and TRBJ1-1, the full variable domain is EAGVTQFPSHSVIEKGQTVTLRCDPISGHDNLYWYRRVMGKEIKFLLHFVKESKQDESGMPNNRFLAERTGGTYSTLKVQPAELEDSGVYFCASSQEQDFPSTEAFFGQGTRLTVV.

This clonotype was seen a single time. The chain has TRBV18 and TRBJ1-5, with D unresolved. V was clipped by 5 bases and J by 8 bases, with 10 bases between them. Germline V gene data show CDR1 as KGHSH and CDR2 as LQKENI. CDR3 length: 12 residues. The CDR3 is CASSGDLEPQHF. CDR3 nucleotides: TGTGCCAGCTCAGGGGATCTTGAGCCCCAGCATTTT.

The genes are TRBV5-6 and TRBJ1-1; TRBD1 might be the D (5 bases). Germline CDR1 reads SGHDT; CDR2 reads YYEEEE. The CDR3 covers 15 residues. V lost 0 bases and J lost 6, with 15 bases in between. CDR3 sequence: CASSLGWHPGAEAFF. The CDR3 DNA follows: TGTGCCAGCAGCTTGGGGTGGCACCCGGGGGCTGAAGCTTTCTTT.

V and J are TRBV7-2 and TRBJ2-5; TRBD2 matches 7 bases. This CDR3 contains 16 residues. Germline loops: CDR1 SGHTA, CDR2 FQGNSA. Unmatched junction bases numbered 5, after V lost 1 base and J lost 0 bases. The CDR3 region has the DNA TGTGCCAGCAGCTTAGGGCTAGCGGATTACCAAGAGACCCAGTACTTC. This translates into CASSLGLADYQETQYF.

V and J are TRBV4-1 and TRBJ2-1; TRBD1 is a possible D gene (6 bases). V lost 7 bases, J lost 4 bases, and 14 bases lay in between. The CDR3 loop spans 14 amino acids. Germline V gene sequence: CDR1 MGHRA, CDR2 YSYEKL. CDR3 DNA sequence: TGCGCCAGCACAACCGGGACACCATACAATGAGCAGTTCTTC. Translation gives CASTTGTPYNEQFF.

The rearrangement uses TRBV12-3 or TRBV12-4 and TRBJ1-2, with 7 bases aligning to TRBD1. V dropped 5 bases and J dropped 2; count of bases not matched to a gene: 5. This CDR3 is built from 14 residues. This chain's CDR3 is CASSGTARNYGYTF. Here the CDR3 DNA reads TGTGCCAGCAGTGGGACAGCGCGCAACTATGGCTACACCTTC.

V usage is TRBV7-3 and J usage is TRBJ2-2; perhaps D is TRBD1 or TRBD2 (5 bases each). CDR1 and CDR2 from the germline V gene are SGHTA and FQGTGA. CDR3 length: 16 residues. The V and J ends lost 2 bases and 4 bases respectively, with 14 bases between them. CDR3 in amino acids: CASSLYSGASTGELFF. The CDR3 DNA is TGTGCCAGCAGCTTATATTCCGGGGCTAGCACCGGGGAGCTGTTTTTT.

V gene TRBV13 combines with J gene TRBJ1-2; D unclear. The CDR3 has 14 residues. The V end was cut by 4 bases, the J end by 2 bases, with 11 bases between. CDR1 and CDR2 (germline): PRHDT, FYEKMQ (reference sequence). For the CDR3, the DNA is TGTGCCAGCAGCTCTCAACTAGTGAACTATGGCTACACCTTC. Translated, it gives CASSSQLVNYGYTF.

This clonotype was recorded many times. This chain joins TRBV29-1 and TRBJ2-7; no clear D gene. The CDR3 is 18 residues long. V lost 1 base and J lost 4, with 26 bases in between. In germline, CDR1 is SQVTM, CDR2 ANQGSEA. CDR3 sequence: CSVEAKSDKAGLEYEQYF. The CDR3 DNA reads as TGCAGCGTTGAAGCGAAAAGTGATAAGGCCGGGTTAGAGTACGAGCAGTACTTC.

In nucleotides, the CDR3 is TGTGCCAGCACCCTAACGGGTACACACGCTGAAGCTTTCTTT. This translates into CASTLTGTHAEAFF. The chain is built from TRBV11-1 and TRBJ1-1; no clear D. V was trimmed by 7 bases and J by 6 bases, leaving 18 bases between them. CDR1 is SGHAT and CDR2 is FQDESV in the germline V gene (reference sequence). This CDR3 has 14 amino acids.

The chain has TRBV6-5 and TRBJ2-4; no clear D. The CDR3 totals 13 residues. Germline assignment: CDR1 MNHEY and CDR2 SVGAGI. Trimming shortened V by 0 bases and J by 13 bases, and 13 bases separated the two germline ends. The chain's CDR3 is CASSYSHFNGQYF. The CDR3 DNA reads TGTGCCAGCAGTTACTCGCATTTCAATGGGCAGTACTTC.

The chain has TRBV29-1 and TRBJ2-7, with D unclear. CDR1 SQVTM and CDR2 ANQGSEA come from the germline V gene. The CDR3 covers 14 residues. The germline V and J ends were trimmed by 7 bases and 2 bases, with 18 bases remaining between them. The CDR3 nucleotides read TGCAGCGCTGGGTCCTACGCGTCAACCTACGAGCAGTACTTC. Protein sequence: CSAGSYASTYEQYF.

Here the CDR3 reads CASSPRQGLEQYF. Written as DNA, the CDR3 is TGTGCCAGCAGCCCCCGGCAAGGGTTAGAGCAGTACTTC. This chain joins TRBV28 and TRBJ2-5; D remains unclear. Germline CDR1 and CDR2: MDHEN and SYDVKM. This CDR3 has 13 residues. Trimming pared 6 bases from V and 11 bases from J, leaving 19 bases between.